Below are 28 T cell receptor beta chains sequenced from a single sample in a study of tumor-infiltrating lymphocytes in oesophageal squamous cell carcinoma. TCRdb recomputed calls from the PCR reads with MiXCR, one row per CDR3 protein. This sample has 15,000 to 20,000 distinct CDR3 sequences, with 45% to 50% found just once. The sequenced sample was normal esophageal tissue next to the tumor. The receptors derive from a female donor with esophageal squamous cell carcinoma.

This clonotype was picked up a small number of times. The chain is built from TRBV7-2 and TRBJ2-5; 7 positions match TRBD1. Judging by the DNA end, TRBJ2-7 fits better; the J call may be wrong. This CDR3 contains 13 residues. Germline values: CDR1 SGHTA, CDR2 FQGNSA. The CDR3 here is CASSRGQTYEQYF. The DNA for the CDR3 is TGTGCCAGCAGCCGGGGACAGACCTACGAGCAGTACTTC.

Concerning this clonotype: A read error is likely, as this CDR3 ends without the conserved phenylalanine or tryptophan. The DNA is omitted, as the CDR3 cannot be located on it reliably, and the CDR3 follows TCRdb's listing. This chain links TRBV7-3 with TRBJ2-6; the D call of TRBD1 is as the table states it, not checked on the DNA. A total of 15 residues make up the CDR3, ends included. Germline loops: CDR1 SGHTA, CDR2 FQGTGA. CDR3 residues: CASSPSRSNEQFFGA.

The chain is built from TRBV7-6 and TRBJ2-7; possible D gene TRBD2, 6 bases. The germline CDR1 and CDR2 sequences are SGHVS and FNYEAQ. This CDR3 has 13 amino acids. V lost 5 bases and J 2 bases, leaving 10 bases between the germline ends. The CDR3 is CASSHRGAYEQYF. DNA of the CDR3: TGTGCCAGCAGCCACCGCGGGGCCTACGAGCAGTACTTC.

In this sample, this clonotype turned up many times. The rearrangement joins TRBV4-3 to TRBJ2-7; D might be TRBD1 (7 bases). The V gene lost 1 base and the J gene lost 4 bases, with 11 bases spanning the gap. Germline V CDR1 and CDR2: LGHNA, YSLEER. This CDR3 is 14 amino acids long. The CDR3 reads CASSQATGRYEQYF. The CDR3 DNA reads TGCGCCAGCAGCCAAGCGACAGGGAGGTACGAGCAGTACTTC.

This clonotype came up many times. The chain couples TRBV11-2 to TRBJ2-7, with D possibly being TRBD2 (6 bases). V was cut by 5 bases and J by 7 bases, with 18 bases left in between. This CDR3 spans 14 amino acids. Germline assignment: CDR1 SGHAT and CDR2 FQNNGV. For the CDR3, the DNA is TGTGCCAGCAGCAACAGCGGGCTTTACAATGAGCAGTACTTC. This translates into CASSNSGLYNEQYF.

This clonotype is a singleton in its sample. The gene calls are TRBV28 and TRBJ2-7, with 13 bases aligning to TRBD2. Germline CDR1 and CDR2: MDHEN and SYDVKM. V was pared by 5 bases and J by 3 bases, with 4 bases of the junction left unmatched. The CDR3 contains 15 residues. CDR3 DNA sequence: TGTGCCAGCAGTCCTGGACTAGCGGGGGACTACGAGCAGTACTTC. Amino acids: CASSPGLAGDYEQYF.

In this sample, this clonotype turned up many times. Just one base apart from a much larger clone, this may be a read error. The chain recombines TRBV10-2 with TRBJ2-7, with D possibly being TRBD2 (6 bases). Trimming shortened V by 10 bases and J by 7 bases, and 23 bases separated the two germline ends. Per the germline V gene, CDR1 is WSHSY and CDR2 is SAAADI. This CDR3 has 14 residues. Here the CDR3 reads CATSGEADYNEQYF. As DNA, the CDR3 is TGCGCCACCTCGGGAGAAGCGGATTACAATGAGCAGTACTTC.

The sample holds many counts of this clonotype. The chain employs TRBV19 and TRBJ2-7; 7 nucleotides agree with TRBD1. CDR3 size: 16 residues. Losses at the gene ends were 1 base for V and 1 base for J; bases not matched to a gene: 7. Per the germline V gene, CDR1 is LNHDA and CDR2 is SQIVND (reference sequence). CDR3 amino acids: CASSIGAQGSSYEQYF. DNA of the CDR3: TGTGCCAGTAGTATAGGGGCACAGGGGTCTTCCTACGAGCAGTACTTC.

The sample holds many counts of this clonotype. The genes are TRBV10-2 and TRBJ1-1, with 7 bases that match TRBD1. Germline CDR1 reads WSHSY; CDR2 reads SAAADI. CDR3 size: 14 residues. The ends lost 3 bases at V and 1 base at J; junction bases unmatched: 2. For the CDR3, the DNA is TGCGCCAGCAGTGACCCAGGGGGGAACACTGAAGCTTTCTTT. This encodes CASSDPGGNTEAFF.

V gene TRBV12-3 or TRBV12-4 combines with J gene TRBJ2-1, with D hard to call. The V and J ends lost 6 bases and 0 bases respectively, with 12 bases between them. This CDR3 is 15 amino acids long. The CDR3 DNA sequence: TGTGCCAGCAGCCCATCGCGCTACTCCTACAATGAGCAGTTCTTC. It translates to CASSPSRYSYNEQFF.

The chain links TRBV5-1 to TRBJ2-3, with D unclear. Germline values: CDR1 SGHRS, CDR2 YFSETQ. Trimming took 0 bases from V and 6 from J, leaving 8 bases between them. This CDR3 has 13 residues. CDR3 coding DNA: TGCGCCAGCAGCTTGGAAAACCCGGATACGCAGTATTTT. Translation gives CASSLENPDTQYF.

This clonotype has only a few counts. The chain has TRBV7-2 and TRBJ2-3; 9 positions agree with TRBD1. The DNA matches TRBJ2-7 better at its end, which makes the J call doubtful. Looked up from germline, CDR1 is SGHTA and CDR2 is FQGNSA. This CDR3 is built from 16 residues. The CDR3 loop reads CASSLTGTGSPYEQYF. CDR3 bases: TGTGCCAGCAGCTTAACCGGGACAGGGTCCCCCTACGAGCAGTACTTC.

With regard to this clonotype: No conserved phenylalanine or tryptophan is present at the end of the CDR3, so a read error is the likely explanation. The DNA is left out, because the CDR3 cannot be placed on it with certainty; the CDR3 is given as TCRdb lists it. The V and J genes are TRBV6-6 and TRBJ2-7; the D segment call TRBD2 is taken from the table without a DNA check. A total of 16 residues make up the CDR3, ends included. Per germline, CDR1 MNHNY and CDR2 SVGAGI (reference sequence). CDR3 sequence: CASSSQTANYGYTFGS.

This clonotype is medium-sized. The chain carries TRBV6-1 and TRBJ2-1, with D possibly matching TRBD2 (6 bases). Trimming pared 6 bases from V and 0 bases from J, leaving 6 bases between. This CDR3 comprises 13 residues. CDR1 MNHNS and CDR2 SASEGT come from the germline V gene. The CDR3 region is CASRTSSYNEQFF. CDR3 DNA: TGTGCCAGCAGGACTAGCTCCTACAATGAGCAGTTCTTC.

This clonotype was seen repeatedly, ten times or more. The V call is TRBV14, the J call TRBJ2-2, with a possible D match to TRBD2 (5 bases). CDR1 is SGHDN and CDR2 is FVKESK in the germline V gene. Trimming left V 0 bases short and J 8 bases short, with 7 bases between. There are 13 residues in the CDR3. CDR3 residues: CASSQDRGGELFF. The CDR3, as DNA: TGTGCCAGCAGCCAAGACCGAGGGGGGGAGCTGTTTTTT.

This chain connects TRBV12-3 or TRBV12-4 to TRBJ2-7, with 9 bases matching TRBD1. Judging by the DNA end, TRBJ2-5 fits better; the J call may be wrong. CDR3 length: 15 amino acids. The CDR3 DNA follows: TGTGCCAGCAGTACAGGGGGCTTAACCAAAGAGACCCAGTACTTC. Its translation is CASSTGGLTKETQYF.

This clonotype was detected once. J is TRBJ2-5 and V is TRBV7-2; TRBD1 aligns across 8 bases. The J call may be faulty, since TRBJ2-1 better matches the DNA end. The germline V gene encodes CDR1 SGHTA and CDR2 FQGNSA. This CDR3 spans 15 amino acids. The CDR3 DNA is TGTGCCAGCAGCTTAGGGGCAGGGGGCCACAATGAGCAGTTCTTC. This translates into CASSLGAGGHNEQFF.

This clonotype turned up a few times. The chain joins TRBV14 to TRBJ1-6; tentative D call: TRBD1 (5 bases). The ends were cut back, 4 bases at V and 8 bases at J, with 18 bases in the middle. The CDR3 extends over 16 amino acids. The germline V gene has CDR1 SGHDN and CDR2 FVKESK. The CDR3 reads CASSPPGRRTHSPLHF. The CDR3 DNA reads TGTGCCAGCAGCCCCCCGGGGCGGAGAACCCATTCACCCCTCCACTTT.

The chain links TRBV6-6 to TRBJ2-5; D remains ambiguous. Germline V gives CDR1 MNHNY, CDR2 SVGAGI (reference sequence). The ends were cut back, 5 bases at V and 5 bases at J, with 6 bases in the middle. There are 11 residues in the CDR3. For the CDR3, the DNA is TGTGCCAGCAGTCTACAGGAGACCCAGTACTTC. It translates to CASSLQETQYF.

CDR3: CASSLVGLGSGEQYF. The CDR3 nucleotides read TGTGCCAGCAGCTTAGTGGGACTGGGGAGTGGGGAGCAGTACTTC. The chain carries TRBV7-6 and TRBJ2-5; D may be TRBD2 (6 bases). The V gene lost 1 base and the J gene lost 11 bases, with 20 bases spanning the gap. Germline CDR1 reads SGHVS; CDR2 reads FNYEAQ. The CDR3 totals 15 residues. The full variable domain, its missing parts supplied by reference TRBV7-6 and TRBJ2-5, is GAGVSQSPRYKVTKRGQDVALRCDPISGHVSLYWYRQALGQGPEFLTYFNYEAQQDKSGLPNDRFSAERPEGSISTLTIQRTEQRDSAMYRCASSLVGLGSGEQYFGPGTRLLVL.

The V and J genes are TRBV6-1 and TRBJ2-7; the D gene could be TRBD1 or TRBD2 (7 bases each). The CDR3 has 14 amino acids. The V end was cut by 5 bases, the J end by 10 bases, with 21 bases between. CDR1 is MNHNS and CDR2 is SASEGT in the germline V gene. CDR3 amino acids: CASSFRRGAGAQYF. DNA of the CDR3: TGTGCCAGCAGTTTCCGCAGGGGGGCGGGGGCCCAGTACTTC.

The chain uses TRBV7-2 and TRBJ1-1; 7 bases agree with TRBD1. V trimming: 3 bases; J trimming: 0 bases; junction bases outside the gene matches: 1. Per the germline V gene, CDR1 is SGHTA and CDR2 is FQGNSA. This CDR3 is built from 14 residues. CDR3 amino acids: CASSLGQMNTEAFF. The CDR3 DNA reads TGTGCCAGCAGCTTGGGACAGATGAACACTGAAGCTTTCTTT. Full variable domain (remainder filled in from reference TRBV7-2 and TRBJ1-1): GAGVSQSPSNKVTEKGKDVELRCDPISGHTALYWYRQSLGQGLEFLIYFQGNSAPDKSGLPSDRFSAERTGGSVSTLTIQRTQQEDSAVYLCASSLGQMNTEAFFGQGTRLTVV.

On this clonotype itself: A much larger clone differs by one base, so this may be a read error. The J gene is TRBJ2-1, the V gene TRBV11-2, with D possibly matching TRBD2 (6 bases). The length of the CDR3 is 13 residues. CDR1 and CDR2 from the germline V gene are SGHAT and FQNNGV. CDR3 loop: CASSGRDSAERFF. DNA for the CDR3: TGTGCCAGCAGCGGCCGGGACTCCGCCGAGCGGTTCTTC.

Details on this clonotype: One base away lies a much larger clone, so this may be a sequencing read error. The V and J genes are TRBV19 and TRBJ2-1, with no clear D. The J call may be incorrect, as the DNA end agrees better with TRBJ2-7. Germline CDR1 and CDR2: LNHDA and SQIVND (reference sequence). The CDR3 length is 15 residues. The CDR3 protein is CASSNARTSYNEQYF. In DNA form, the CDR3 reads TGTGCCAGTAGTAACGCGCGCACCTCCTACAATGAGCAGTACTTC.

Concerning this clonotype itself: Likely a read error: the CDR3 ends without its conserved phenylalanine or tryptophan. The chain uses TRBV7-2 and TRBJ2-1, with 10 bases aligning to TRBD1. Per germline, CDR1 SGHTA and CDR2 FQGNSA. There are 14 residues in the CDR3. V shed 6 bases, J shed 8 bases, and the junction held 7 bases outside the gene matches. CDR3 in DNA: TGTGCCAGCAGACCCGGGACAGGGGCCGATGAGCAGTTCCTC. The encoded protein is CASRPGTGADEQFL.

This clonotype is labeled as medium-sized. The V gene is TRBV12-3 or TRBV12-4, the J gene TRBJ2-6, with 7 bases that match TRBD1. The CDR3 is 15 residues long. The V segment lost 4 bases and the J segment 2 bases; nucleotides outside the gene matches: 2. The CDR3 is CASSYRGAGANVLTF. CDR3 DNA: TGTGCCAGCAGTTACAGGGGCGCTGGGGCCAACGTCCTGACTTTC.

At least ten counts were recorded for this clonotype. This chain uses TRBV4-2 with TRBJ2-3; TRBD1 matches 12 bases. Looked up from germline, CDR1 is LGHNA and CDR2 is YNFKEQ. The junction had 2 bases not matched to a gene; V was cut back by 0 bases and J by 4 bases. The CDR3 has 16 amino acids. The CDR3 loop reads CASSQEGTGGADTQYF. DNA of the CDR3: TGTGCCAGCAGCCAAGAAGGGACAGGGGGCGCAGATACGCAGTATTTT.

The table lists this clonotype with a few counts. The CDR3 loop is CASSPQTGAGANVLTF. As DNA, the CDR3 is TGTGCCAGCAGCCCTCAGACAGGGGCCGGGGCCAACGTCCTGACTTTC. The chain combines TRBV7-3 with TRBJ2-6; 8 bases fit TRBD1. The CDR3 loop spans 16 amino acids. Trimming cost V 5 bases and J 4 bases; bases outside gene matches: 7. Germline CDR1 SGHTA, CDR2 FQGTGA.